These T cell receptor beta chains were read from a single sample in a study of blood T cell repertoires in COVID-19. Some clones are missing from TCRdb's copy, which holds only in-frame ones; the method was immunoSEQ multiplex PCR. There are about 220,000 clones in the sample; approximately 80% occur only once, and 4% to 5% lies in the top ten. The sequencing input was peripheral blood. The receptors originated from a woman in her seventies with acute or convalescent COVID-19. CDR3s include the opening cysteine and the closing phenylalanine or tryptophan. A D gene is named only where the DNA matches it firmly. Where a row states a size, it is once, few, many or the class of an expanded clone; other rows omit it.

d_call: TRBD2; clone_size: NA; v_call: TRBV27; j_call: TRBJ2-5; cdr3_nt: TGTGCCAGTAGATCTAGCGGGGGGGCCGTGGGAGCGGAGACCCAGTACTTC; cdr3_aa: CASRSSGGAVGAETQYF
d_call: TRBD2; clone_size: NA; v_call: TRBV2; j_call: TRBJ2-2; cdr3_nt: TGTGCCAGCCGGGGACTAGCGGATAGCACCGGGGAGCTGTTTTTT; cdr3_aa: CASRGLADSTGELFF
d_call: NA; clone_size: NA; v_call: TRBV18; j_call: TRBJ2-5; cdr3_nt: TGTGCCAGCTCACCAGTAGAGGTTAGAGAGACCCAGTACTTC; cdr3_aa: CASSPVEVRETQYF
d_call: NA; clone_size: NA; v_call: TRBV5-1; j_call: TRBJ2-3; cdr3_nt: TGCGCCAGCAGGCTCCAACGGTTAGGCACAGATACGCAGTATTTT; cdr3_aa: CASRLQRLGTDTQYF
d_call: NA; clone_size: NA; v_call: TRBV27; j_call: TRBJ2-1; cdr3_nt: TGTGCCAGCAGCGGCGGATTCAAGCAGTTCTTC; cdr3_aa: CASSGGFKQFF
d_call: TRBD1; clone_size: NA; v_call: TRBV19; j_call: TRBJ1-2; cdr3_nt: TGTGCCAGTAGTGTGCCCGGGACAGGGCCTAACTATGGCTACACCTTC; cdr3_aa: CASSVPGTGPNYGYTF
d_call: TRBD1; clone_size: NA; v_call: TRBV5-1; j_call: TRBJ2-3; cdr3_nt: TGCGCCAGCAGCTCGGACAGGGGTAACACAGATACGCAGTATTTT; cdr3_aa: CASSSDRGNTDTQYF
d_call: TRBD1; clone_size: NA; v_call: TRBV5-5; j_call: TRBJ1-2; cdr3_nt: TGTGCCAGCAGCCGCCCGGGACAGGGGAACTATGGCTACACCTTC; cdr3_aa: CASSRPGQGNYGYTF
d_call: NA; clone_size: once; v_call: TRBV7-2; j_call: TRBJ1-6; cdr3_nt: TGTGCCAGCAGCTTATATCAGGGCGGTAATTCACCCCTCCACTTT; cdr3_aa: CASSLYQGGNSPLHF
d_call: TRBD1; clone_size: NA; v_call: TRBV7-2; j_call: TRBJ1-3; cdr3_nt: TGTGCCAGCAGCTTAGGACAGGGAAGAAACACCATATATTTT; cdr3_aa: CASSLGQGRNTIYF
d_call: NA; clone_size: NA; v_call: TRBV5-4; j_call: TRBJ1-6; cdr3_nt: TGTGCCAGCAGCTTGGAAGAGACATTGACGCCCCAACCCTCACCCCTCCACTTT; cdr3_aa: CASSLEETLTPQPSPLHF
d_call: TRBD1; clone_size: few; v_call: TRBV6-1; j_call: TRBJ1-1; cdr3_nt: TGTGCCAGCAGTGAAGACAGGGGGGACACTGAAGCTTTCTTT; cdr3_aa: CASSEDRGDTEAFF
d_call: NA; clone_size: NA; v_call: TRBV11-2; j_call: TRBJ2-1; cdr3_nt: TGTGCCAGCAGCTTAGAGACACAGCAGTTCTTC; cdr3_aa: CASSLETQQFF
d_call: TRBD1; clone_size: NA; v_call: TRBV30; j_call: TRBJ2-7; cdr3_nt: TGTGCCTGGAAGGGACAGGGGGACCCCTACGAGCAGTACTTC; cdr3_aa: CAWKGQGDPYEQYF